This passage covers 30 T cell receptor beta chains from one sample sequenced in a study of OX40 agonist ivuxolimab in advanced cancers. The protocol was immunoSEQ multiplex PCR, while the TCRdb copy is restricted to in-frame clones and leaves out a portion. The data hold roughly 20,000 clones, with about nine tenths observed a single time. The source material was CD4+ or CD8+ T cells sorted from blood, sampled in a trial of the OX40 agonist ivuxolimab. The receptors were sampled from an adult with an advanced solid tumor such as melanoma, head and neck, liver or kidney cancer.

The chain has TRBV19 and TRBJ2-1; 9 nucleotides align to TRBD2. The germline V gene encodes CDR1 LNHDA and CDR2 SQIVND (reference sequence). This CDR3 has 15 residues. V trimming: 7 bases; J trimming: 8 bases; junction bases outside the gene matches: 12. The CDR3 coding sequence is TGTGCCAGTAACTCTGGAGCGGGAGGTCTCGATGAGCAGTTCTTC. Translated: CASNSGAGGLDEQFF.

This clone was detected only once. The chain uses TRBV29-1 and TRBJ2-1; 10 bases map to TRBD1. The CDR3 length is 14 residues. Trimming at V came to 5 bases and at J to 2 bases, leaving 3 bases not matched to a gene. CDR1 and CDR2 from the germline V gene are SQVTM and ANQGSEA. The CDR3 here is CSVTTGGPYNEQFF. The CDR3 region has the DNA TGCAGCGTTACGACAGGGGGCCCCTACAATGAGCAGTTCTTC.

This clone was detected only a few times. Additional DNA sequences in this sample encode the identical CDR3. CDR3 DNA sequence: TGTGCCAGCAGCAAAGAAGAGGCGGGAGGGAGGGAGACCCAGTACTTC. It specifies CASSKEEAGGRETQYF. V is TRBV21-1 and J is TRBJ2-5; the table's TRBD2 call for D was not verified on the DNA. TRBV21-1 is annotated as a pseudogene. This CDR3 has 16 residues.

This clone has more than one count but fewer than ten. The DNA of the CDR3 is TGCGCCAGCAGCTGGGCGGACTCTTGGAATGAAAAACTGTTTTTT. It yields the protein CASSWADSWNEKLFF. The chain is built from TRBV5-1 and TRBJ1-4, with D hard to call. Trimming took 3 bases from V and 5 from J, leaving 14 bases between them. The CDR3 contains 15 residues. In germline, CDR1 is SGHRS, CDR2 YFSETQ.

The chain has TRBV28 and TRBJ1-4; D is unresolved. This CDR3 has 16 amino acids. The germline V gene has CDR1 MDHEN and CDR2 SYDVKM. Between the trimmed V and J ends, which lost 1 base and 6 bases, there was a span of 15 bases. CDR3: CASSLYPRYGDEKLFF. The CDR3 DNA sequence: TGTGCCAGCAGTTTATATCCCCGATACGGTGATGAAAAACTGTTTTTT.

The chain recombines TRBV7-9 with TRBJ2-7; a possible D gene is TRBD2 (6 bases). Germline V gives CDR1 SEHNR, CDR2 FQNEAQ (reference sequence). This CDR3 has 12 residues. Trimming left V 6 bases short and J 6 bases short, with 12 bases between. CDR3 in amino acids: CASRPNSGEQYF. CDR3 nucleotide sequence: TGTGCCAGCAGGCCAAATAGCGGCGAGCAGTACTTC.

The chain links TRBV4-2 to TRBJ2-3; D gene ambiguous. Germline V CDR1 and CDR2: LGHNA, YNFKEQ. Trimming cost V 3 bases and J 0 bases, with 7 bases left between them. This CDR3 contains 14 residues. The CDR3 bases are TGTGCCAGCAGCCAGGGCAGGAGCACAGATACGCAGTATTTT. Translated: CASSQGRSTDTQYF.

V gene TRBV7-9 combines with J gene TRBJ2-2, with D possibly being TRBD2 (6 bases). Per the germline V gene, CDR1 is SEHNR and CDR2 is FQNEAQ (reference sequence). CDR3 length: 15 residues. The V gene lost 3 bases and the J gene lost 1 base, with 9 bases spanning the gap. The CDR3 is CASSLAGLNTGELFF. The CDR3 nucleotides are TGTGCCAGCAGCTTGGCGGGGTTGAACACCGGGGAGCTGTTTTTT. The full variable domain, completed using reference TRBV7-9 and TRBJ2-2, is DTGVSQNPRHKITKRGQNVTFRCDPISEHNRLYWYRQTLGQGPEFLTYFQNEAQLEKSRLLSDRFSAERPKGSFSTLEIQRTEQGDSAMYLCASSLAGLNTGELFFGEGSRLTVL.

The V call is TRBV28, the J call TRBJ1-1, with 7 bases fitting TRBD1. V lost 2 bases, J lost 5 bases, and 8 bases stayed unmatched. From germline, CDR1 is MDHEN and CDR2 SYDVKM. CDR3 length: 15 amino acids. CDR3 coding DNA: TGTGCCAGCAGTTTAGCGCCAGGGGGGGTTACTGAAGCTTTCTTT. Amino acid sequence: CASSLAPGGVTEAFF.

This sequence joins TRBV7-9 and TRBJ2-7; D gene unclear. The CDR3 consists of 15 residues. Germline V gene sequence: CDR1 SEHNR, CDR2 FQNEAQ (reference sequence). V shed 1 base and J shed 2 bases, with 12 bases lying between them. The CDR3 reads CASSLDPSTAYEQYF. In DNA form, the CDR3 reads TGTGCCAGCAGCTTAGACCCGTCTACAGCCTACGAGCAGTACTTC.

This sequence joins TRBV4-1 and TRBJ1-2; D is unclear. The V and J ends lost 0 bases and 8 bases respectively, with 16 bases between them. The CDR3 length is 15 residues. The germline gives CDR1 MGHRA, CDR2 YSYEKL. The CDR3 sequence is CASSQDLAGPSGYTF. CDR3 DNA sequence: TGCGCCAGCAGCCAAGATTTAGCCGGCCCGAGCGGCTACACCTTC.

The table lists this clone with a few counts. This chain links TRBV29-1 with TRBJ1-1, with D perhaps TRBD1 (5 bases). The V gene's germline CDR1 is SQVTM and CDR2 ANQGSEA. The ends were cut back, 4 bases at V and 6 bases at J, with 21 bases in the middle. This CDR3 is built from 15 residues. The chain's CDR3 is CSVGESGQVNAEAFF. CDR3 in DNA: TGCAGCGTTGGGGAGTCAGGGCAGGTTAACGCTGAAGCTTTCTTT. Based on the CDR3 plus reference TRBV29-1 and TRBJ1-1, the full variable domain is SAVISQKPSRDICQRGTSLTIQCQVDSQVTMMFWYRQQPGQSLTLIATANQGSEATYESGFVIDKFPISRPNLTFSTLTVSNMSPEDSSIYLCSVGESGQVNAEAFFGQGTRLTVV.

This chain connects TRBV2 to TRBJ2-7; D is undetermined. V was trimmed by 7 bases and J by 0 bases, leaving 10 bases between them. The CDR3 has 13 amino acids. CDR1 is SNHLY, CDR2 FYNNEI, per germline. CDR3 sequence: CASIAVNSYEQYF. In DNA form, the CDR3 reads TGTGCCAGCATAGCCGTCAACTCCTACGAGCAGTACTTC.

The chain uses TRBV5-1 and TRBJ1-2; D is unresolved. Germline lookup yields CDR1 SGHRS and CDR2 YFSETQ. The CDR3 covers 13 residues. V gave up 5 bases and J gave up 6 bases, with 14 bases separating them. Here the CDR3 reads CASSWTLEDGYTF. DNA of the CDR3: TGCGCCAGCAGTTGGACCCTTGAGGATGGCTACACCTTC.

The chain combines TRBV7-8 with TRBJ2-7; perhaps TRBD2 as D (5 bases). Per germline, CDR1 SGHVS and CDR2 FQNEAQ. V was cut by 3 bases and J by 7 bases, with 7 bases left in between. CDR3 length: 11 residues. CDR3 in DNA: TGTGCCAGCAGCTTCGGGGAAGAGCAGTACTTC. Protein: CASSFGEEQYF.

The chain has TRBV7-2 and TRBJ1-2; the D is unclear. Germline assignment: CDR1 SGHTA and CDR2 FQGNSA. The CDR3 consists of 14 residues. The V and J ends lost 0 bases and 8 bases respectively, with 13 bases between them. CDR3 sequence: CASSLASADWGYTF. For the CDR3, the DNA is TGTGCCAGCAGCTTAGCGAGCGCCGATTGGGGCTACACCTTC.

The gene calls are TRBV28 and TRBJ1-4, with TRBD1 as a possible D gene (5 bases). CDR1 and CDR2 (germline): MDHEN, SYDVKM. Trimming took 6 bases from V and 11 from J, leaving 19 bases between them. The CDR3 is 14 residues long. The CDR3 here is CASSPRGADTKLFF. The CDR3 DNA is TGTGCCAGCAGCCCTCGAGGGGCCGATACGAAACTGTTTTTT.

The chain uses TRBV19 and TRBJ2-2; D gene ambiguous. The CDR3 runs to 16 residues. The germline V and J ends were trimmed by 3 bases and 4 bases, with 15 bases remaining between them. Germline loops: CDR1 LNHDA, CDR2 SQIVND (reference sequence). In nucleotides, the CDR3 is TGTGCCAGTAGTATTCTCAGCGCCCCATTCACCGGGGAGCTGTTTTTT. It codes for CASSILSAPFTGELFF.

The chain combines TRBV9 with TRBJ1-2, with a tentative D call TRBD1 (5 bases). Germline assignment: CDR1 SGDLS and CDR2 YYNGEE. V was pared by 0 bases and J by 4 bases, with 10 bases between. This CDR3 contains 14 residues. The CDR3 loop is CASSVGGASYGYTF. In DNA, the CDR3 is TGTGCCAGCAGCGTAGGAGGGGCGAGCTATGGCTACACCTTC. Drawing the rest from reference TRBV9 and TRBJ1-2, the complete variable domain is DSGVTQTPKHLITATGQRVTLRCSPRSGDLSVYWYQQSLDQGLQFLIQYYNGEERAKGNILERFSAQQFPDLHSELNLSSLELGDSALYFCASSVGGASYGYTFGSGTRLTVV.

This clone was observed a few times. CDR3 protein: CASSVGTAYEQYF. CDR3 sequence (DNA): TGTGCCAGCAGTGTCGGCACGGCCTACGAGCAGTACTTC. The chain is built from TRBV5-6 and TRBJ2-7; D remains ambiguous. Per the germline V gene, CDR1 is SGHDT and CDR2 is YYEEEE. The CDR3 has 13 amino acids. The V end lost 5 bases, the J end lost 2 bases, and 11 bases lay between the germline ends.

This sequence joins TRBV28 and TRBJ1-2; D gene uncertain. The V gene lost 2 bases and the J gene lost 1 base, with 8 bases spanning the gap. The CDR3 extends over 14 amino acids. Germline CDR1 is MDHEN and CDR2 is SYDVKM. CDR3 sequence (DNA): TGTGCCAGCAGTTTAAAAAGAGTTAACTATGGCTACACCTTC. This sequence encodes CASSLKRVNYGYTF.

The rearrangement uses TRBV2 and TRBJ2-7; D may be TRBD1 (6 bases). This CDR3 contains 14 residues. The germline V gene has CDR1 SNHLY and CDR2 FYNNEI. V was cut by 6 bases and J by 4 bases, with 16 bases left in between. CDR3 in amino acids: CASRTIQGLYEQYF. The CDR3 nucleotides read TGTGCCAGCAGGACGATACAGGGTCTATACGAGCAGTACTTC.

The V gene is TRBV27, the J gene TRBJ2-7, with D tentatively TRBD1 (9 bases). The CDR3 is 15 residues long. Germline V gene sequence: CDR1 MNHEY, CDR2 SMNVEV (reference sequence). The V and J ends lost 6 bases and 1 base respectively, with 16 bases between them. The CDR3: CASSTGGTGSYEQYF. CDR3 nucleotides: TGTGCCAGCAGCACGGGAGGGACAGGGTCCTACGAGCAGTACTTC.

This clone was seen once. The rearrangement uses TRBV4-2 and TRBJ2-3, with 9 bases fitting TRBD2. The V gene end was trimmed by 0 bases and the J gene end by 6 bases; junction bases not matched to a gene: 10. There are 17 residues in the CDR3. CDR1 and CDR2 from the germline V gene are LGHNA and YNFKEQ. Written as DNA, the CDR3 is TGTGCCAGCAGCCAAGATCCCCCTAGCGGGACTTTGGATACGCAGTATTTT. Translation: CASSQDPPSGTLDTQYF.

The V and J genes are TRBV6-5 and TRBJ2-1, with D possibly TRBD2 on 6 matching bases. The CDR3 covers 12 residues. From germline, CDR1 is MNHEY and CDR2 SVGAGI. Trimming cost V 6 bases and J 10 bases, with 13 bases left between them. CDR3 sequence (DNA): TGTGCCAGCAGCTGGCGCGGGGTCGAGCAGTTCTTC. Amino acid sequence: CASSWRGVEQFF.

The chain couples TRBV28 to TRBJ1-3, with TRBD1 matching 8 bases. The CDR3 runs to 15 residues. Germline CDR1 is MDHEN and CDR2 is SYDVKM. With V trimmed by 4 bases and J by 3 bases, 5 bases remained unmatched. CDR3 region: CASSSEDRVGNTIYF. The CDR3 region has the DNA TGTGCCAGCAGTTCCGAGGACAGGGTTGGAAACACCATATATTTT.

This clone is classed as medium-sized (0.01 to 0.1%). The chain carries TRBV19 and TRBJ1-1; 8 nucleotides agree with TRBD1. The germline V gene has CDR1 LNHDA and CDR2 SQIVND (reference sequence). J gave up 4 bases and V 4 bases, and 2 bases lay outside the gene matches. This CDR3 region has 13 residues. This CDR3 reads CASSTGTGTEAFF. The CDR3, as DNA: TGTGCCAGTAGTACCGGGACAGGCACTGAAGCTTTCTTT.

CDR3 in DNA: TGCGCCAGCAGCCAAGATTCCGGATTCTACGAGCAGTACTTC. This sequence encodes CASSQDSGFYEQYF. This chain joins TRBV4-3 and TRBJ2-7, with unresolved D. CDR3 size: 14 residues. Trimming removed 0 bases at V and 3 bases at J, with 9 bases between. The germline V gene has CDR1 LGHNA and CDR2 YSLEER.

The chain recombines TRBV10-2 with TRBJ1-4, with 8 nucleotides matching TRBD1. Germline CDR1 and CDR2: WSHSY and SAAADI. Trimming took 6 bases from V and 6 from J; bases not matched to a gene: 6. The CDR3 contains 14 residues. The CDR3 DNA reads TGCGCCAGCAGCGCGACAGGGGCCGATGAAAAACTGTTTTTT. Its protein is CASSATGADEKLFF.

The chain employs TRBV7-8 and TRBJ2-1; D tentatively reads TRBD1 or TRBD2 (5 bases each). V lost 5 bases and J 2 bases, leaving 13 bases between the germline ends. From germline, CDR1 is SGHVS and CDR2 FQNEAQ. The CDR3 contains 15 residues. In nucleotides, the CDR3 is TGTGCCAGCAGCCCCAGCCCGGGACCCTACAATGAGCAGTTCTTC. Translated: CASSPSPGPYNEQFF.